These T cell receptor beta chains were read from a single sample in a study of siplizumab effects on memory and regulatory T cells. Produced via immunoSEQ multiplex PCR; TCRdb's table is partial and in-frame only. The sample comprises about 100,000 clones, more than 90% of which are singletons, and 0.15% rests with the top ten. The sample taken for sequencing was CD4+ T cells sorted from blood. The receptors originated from a human donor in good health. CDR3s include the opening cysteine and the closing phenylalanine or tryptophan. The order of the fields is clone size, V gene, D gene, J gene, CDR3 protein, CDR3 DNA. The D gene is left open where the match is weak. Clone sizes are given selectively: once, few, many, or a class where the clone is expanded.

clone size: .; V gene: TRBV6-5; D gene: .; J gene: TRBJ2-4; CDR3 protein: CASSYSAAGQQYF; CDR3 DNA: TGTGCCAGCAGTTACTCCGCAGCCGGACAGCAGTACTTC
clone size: .; V gene: TRBV7-2; D gene: .; J gene: TRBJ2-1; CDR3 protein: CASSLAQGSYNEQFF; CDR3 DNA: TGTGCCAGCAGCTTAGCCCAGGGTTCCTACAATGAGCAGTTCTTC
clone size: .; V gene: TRBV7-9; D gene: .; J gene: TRBJ1-2; CDR3 protein: CASSLGAGVNYGYTF; CDR3 DNA: TGTGCCAGCAGCTTAGGGGCAGGGGTTAACTATGGCTACACCTTC
clone size: .; V gene: TRBV5-1; D gene: .; J gene: TRBJ2-5; CDR3 protein: CASSLGPIQETQYF; CDR3 DNA: TGCGCCAGCAGCTTGGGACCGATCCAAGAGACCCAGTACTTC
clone size: .; V gene: TRBV6-5; D gene: TRBD2; J gene: TRBJ2-5; CDR3 protein: CASSYLAGPKNF; CDR3 DNA: TGTGCCAGCAGTTACCTAGCGGGCCCAAAGAACTTC
clone size: .; V gene: TRBV30; D gene: .; J gene: TRBJ2-1; CDR3 protein: CAWRTLPGEQFF; CDR3 DNA: TGTGCCTGGAGGACTCTTCCTGGTGAGCAGTTCTTC
clone size: once; V gene: TRBV30; D gene: TRBD1; J gene: TRBJ1-6; CDR3 protein: CAWSALPGQLNSPLHF; CDR3 DNA: TGTGCCTGGAGTGCTTTACCGGGACAGCTAAATTCACCCCTCCACTTT
clone size: once; V gene: TRBV12-5; D gene: TRBD1; J gene: TRBJ1-4; CDR3 protein: CASGSGTDNEKLFF; CDR3 DNA: TGTGCTAGTGGTTCTGGGACAGACAATGAAAAACTGTTTTTT
clone size: .; V gene: TRBV19; D gene: .; J gene: TRBJ1-2; CDR3 protein: CASREGGGYTF; CDR3 DNA: TGTGCCAGTAGAGAGGGTGGCGGCTACACCTTC
clone size: .; V gene: TRBV14; D gene: .; J gene: TRBJ1-1; CDR3 protein: CASSQGIHAFF; CDR3 DNA: TGTGCCAGCAGCCAGGGGATACACGCTTTCTTT
clone size: .; V gene: TRBV29-1; D gene: TRBD1; J gene: TRBJ1-5; CDR3 protein: CSVEVGQGLHSNQPQHF; CDR3 DNA: TGCAGCGTTGAAGTGGGACAGGGCCTCCATAGCAATCAGCCCCAGCATTTT
clone size: .; V gene: TRBV6-6; D gene: .; J gene: TRBJ2-5; CDR3 protein: CASTPSRGAQETQYF; CDR3 DNA: TGTGCCAGCACCCCATCCCGGGGGGCACAAGAGACCCAGTACTTC
clone size: .; V gene: TRBV29-1; D gene: .; J gene: TRBJ1-5; CDR3 protein: CSVNEGGMPQHF; CDR3 DNA: TGCAGCGTCAATGAGGGCGGGATGCCCCAGCATTTT
clone size: once; V gene: TRBV30; D gene: .; J gene: TRBJ2-7; CDR3 protein: CAWRSGVLYEQYF; CDR3 DNA: TGTGCCTGGAGGTCGGGGGTTCTATACGAGCAGTACTTC
clone size: .; V gene: TRBV5-8; D gene: TRBD1; J gene: TRBJ2-1; CDR3 protein: CASSALQGSYNEQFF; CDR3 DNA: TGTGCCAGCAGCGCCCTACAGGGGTCCTACAATGAGCAGTTCTTC
clone size: .; V gene: TRBV27; D gene: .; J gene: TRBJ2-3; CDR3 protein: CASRGIRAFGTDTQYF; CDR3 DNA: TGTGCCAGCAGGGGGATAAGGGCATTCGGCACAGATACGCAGTATTTT
clone size: .; V gene: TRBV14; D gene: .; J gene: TRBJ2-2; CDR3 protein: CASSQVGSAGELFF; CDR3 DNA: TGTGCCAGCAGCCAAGTGGGCTCCGCCGGGGAGCTGTTTTTT
clone size: .; V gene: TRBV19; D gene: .; J gene: TRBJ1-4; CDR3 protein: CASSGPVREKLFF; CDR3 DNA: TGTGCCAGTAGCGGACCTGTGAGGGAAAAACTGTTTTTT
clone size: .; V gene: TRBV20-1; D gene: .; J gene: TRBJ1-4; CDR3 protein: CSAAAREKLFF; CDR3 DNA: TGCAGTGCCGCCGCGAGAGAAAAACTGTTTTTT
clone size: .; V gene: TRBV10-1; D gene: .; J gene: TRBJ2-7; CDR3 protein: CASSGAPYEQYF; CDR3 DNA: TGCGCCAGCAGTGGAGCCCCCTACGAGCAGTACTTC
clone size: .; V gene: TRBV19; D gene: .; J gene: TRBJ1-1; CDR3 protein: CASSMGTIAAFF; CDR3 DNA: TGTGCCAGTAGTATGGGCACTATCGCAGCTTTCTTT
clone size: .; V gene: TRBV6-5; D gene: TRBD1; J gene: TRBJ1-2; CDR3 protein: CASRRGTGGKSGYTF; CDR3 DNA: TGTGCCAGCAGACGGGGGACAGGGGGTAAAAGTGGCTACACCTTC
clone size: .; V gene: TRBV7-2; D gene: .; J gene: TRBJ2-5; CDR3 protein: CASSLGRSQETQYF; CDR3 DNA: TGTGCCAGCAGCTTAGGTAGATCCCAAGAGACCCAGTACTTC
clone size: .; V gene: TRBV20-1; D gene: .; J gene: TRBJ2-7; CDR3 protein: CSASISYEQYF; CDR3 DNA: TGCAGTGCTAGCATTTCCTACGAGCAGTACTTC
clone size: .; V gene: TRBV18; D gene: .; J gene: TRBJ2-5; CDR3 protein: CASSPAGDRETQYF; CDR3 DNA: TGTGCCAGCTCACCAGCCGGCGACCGAGAGACCCAGTACTTC
clone size: .; V gene: TRBV12-5; D gene: .; J gene: TRBJ1-4; CDR3 protein: CASGLGLTEINEKLFF; CDR3 DNA: TGTGCTAGTGGTTTGGGCCTGACAGAGATTAATGAAAAACTGTTTTTT
clone size: .; V gene: TRBV21-1; D gene: .; J gene: TRBJ1-5; CDR3 protein: CASSKSRGQPQHF; CDR3 DNA: TGTGCCAGCAGCAAAAGCCGAGGGCAGCCCCAGCATTTT
clone size: .; V gene: TRBV25-1; D gene: .; J gene: TRBJ2-4; CDR3 protein: CASSEGTKNIQYF; CDR3 DNA: TGTGCCAGCAGTGAAGGGACCAAAAACATTCAGTACTTC
clone size: .; V gene: TRBV4-1; D gene: .; J gene: TRBJ1-4; CDR3 protein: CASSQGGTTNEKLFF; CDR3 DNA: TGCGCCAGCAGCCAAGGTGGAACCACTAATGAAAAACTGTTTTTT
clone size: .; V gene: TRBV7-2; D gene: .; J gene: TRBJ2-1; CDR3 protein: CASSLAGSPYNEQFF; CDR3 DNA: TGTGCCAGCAGCTTAGCGGGATCCCCCTACAATGAGCAGTTCTTC
clone size: .; V gene: TRBV19; D gene: .; J gene: TRBJ2-3; CDR3 protein: CASQRQSTDTQYF; CDR3 DNA: TGTGCCAGCCAGAGACAAAGCACAGATACGCAGTATTTT
clone size: .; V gene: TRBV19; D gene: .; J gene: TRBJ1-1; CDR3 protein: CASSSRRGDTEAFF; CDR3 DNA: TGTGCCAGTAGTTCTCGTCGGGGGGACACTGAAGCTTTCTTT
clone size: .; V gene: TRBV5-1; D gene: TRBD1; J gene: TRBJ2-1; CDR3 protein: CASSSSGTGNNEQFF; CDR3 DNA: TGCGCCAGCAGCTCCTCCGGGACAGGGAACAATGAGCAGTTCTTC
clone size: .; V gene: TRBV9; D gene: .; J gene: TRBJ2-1; CDR3 protein: CASSVNRAHNEQFF; CDR3 DNA: TGTGCCAGCAGCGTAAACCGGGCCCACAATGAGCAGTTCTTC
clone size: few; V gene: TRBV7-3; D gene: .; J gene: TRBJ2-7; CDR3 protein: CASSLKAGTEQYF; CDR3 DNA: TGTGCCAGCAGCTTAAAGGCGGGGACCGAGCAGTACTTC
clone size: few; V gene: TRBV7-3; D gene: .; J gene: TRBJ2-7; CDR3 protein: CASSLGQGGEQYF; CDR3 DNA: TGTGCCAGCAGCTTAGGGCAAGGAGGGGAGCAGTACTTC
clone size: .; V gene: TRBV7-8; D gene: .; J gene: TRBJ2-7; CDR3 protein: CASSREGGGPSEQYF; CDR3 DNA: TGTGCCAGCAGCCGAGAGGGTGGGGGGCCGAGCGAGCAGTACTTC
clone size: .; V gene: TRBV7-2; D gene: .; J gene: TRBJ2-5; CDR3 protein: CASTLTGETQYF; CDR3 DNA: TGTGCCAGCACCTTGACGGGGGAGACCCAGTACTTC
clone size: .; V gene: TRBV7-2; D gene: TRBD1; J gene: TRBJ2-3; CDR3 protein: CASSRSRDSYRTDTQYF; CDR3 DNA: TGTGCCAGCAGCCGTTCCCGGGACAGCTACCGCACAGATACGCAGTATTTT
clone size: .; V gene: TRBV20-1; D gene: .; J gene: TRBJ1-4; CDR3 protein: CSASFNEKLFF; CDR3 DNA: TGCAGTGCTAGTTTTAATGAAAAACTGTTTTTT
clone size: .; V gene: TRBV4-2; D gene: .; J gene: TRBJ2-7; CDR3 protein: CASSPEGGAGEQYF; CDR3 DNA: TGTGCCAGCAGCCCGGAGGGGGGGGCGGGGGAGCAGTACTTC
clone size: .; V gene: TRBV7-2; D gene: .; J gene: TRBJ2-3; CDR3 protein: CASSAATDTQYF; CDR3 DNA: TGTGCCAGCAGCGCCGCCACCGATACGCAGTATTTT
clone size: .; V gene: TRBV7-9; D gene: TRBD2; J gene: TRBJ2-7; CDR3 protein: CASSERLAGVPYEQYF; CDR3 DNA: TGTGCCAGCAGCGAGAGACTAGCGGGGGTTCCCTACGAGCAGTACTTC
clone size: .; V gene: TRBV6-5; D gene: .; J gene: TRBJ2-1; CDR3 protein: CASSQLGGPNNEQFF; CDR3 DNA: TGTGCCAGCAGCCAACTCGGGGGGCCAAACAATGAGCAGTTCTTC
clone size: .; V gene: TRBV10-3; D gene: TRBD2; J gene: TRBJ2-7; CDR3 protein: CAISESASGGSYEQYF; CDR3 DNA: TGTGCCATCAGTGAGTCTGCTAGCGGGGGATCCTACGAGCAGTACTTC
clone size: .; V gene: TRBV30; D gene: .; J gene: TRBJ1-1; CDR3 protein: CAWSPSLAYAFF; CDR3 DNA: TGTGCCTGGTCCCCATCGTTAGCATACGCTTTCTTT
clone size: .; V gene: TRBV5-1; D gene: .; J gene: TRBJ1-2; CDR3 protein: CASSLARQDGYTF; CDR3 DNA: TGCGCCAGCAGCTTGGCCCGACAGGATGGCTACACCTTC
clone size: .; V gene: TRBV18; D gene: .; J gene: TRBJ2-7; CDR3 protein: CASSPGPPPSYEQYF; CDR3 DNA: TGTGCCAGCTCACCAGGGCCCCCCCCTTCCTACGAGCAGTACTTC
clone size: .; V gene: TRBV28; D gene: .; J gene: TRBJ2-7; CDR3 protein: CASKGGGGGEQYF; CDR3 DNA: TGTGCCAGCAAGGGGGGAGGGGGAGGGGAGCAGTACTTC
clone size: .; V gene: TRBV5-6; D gene: .; J gene: TRBJ2-7; CDR3 protein: CASRAPGRVYEQYF; CDR3 DNA: TGTGCCAGCAGAGCTCCGGGACGAGTCTACGAGCAGTACTTC
clone size: once; V gene: TRBV27; D gene: TRBD2; J gene: TRBJ2-1; CDR3 protein: CASSPWGSGGRDNEQFF; CDR3 DNA: TGTGCCAGCAGTCCCTGGGGTAGCGGGGGGCGTGACAATGAGCAGTTCTTC
clone size: .; V gene: TRBV2; D gene: .; J gene: TRBJ2-7; CDR3 protein: CASSELGGSPYEQYF; CDR3 DNA: TGTGCCAGCAGTGAATTGGGGGGATCGCCCTACGAGCAGTACTTC
clone size: .; V gene: TRBV12-5; D gene: TRBD1; J gene: TRBJ1-2; CDR3 protein: CASGDRGFSGYTF; CDR3 DNA: TGTGCTAGTGGGGACAGGGGGTTTTCAGGCTACACCTTC
clone size: .; V gene: TRBV7-2; D gene: .; J gene: TRBJ2-7; CDR3 protein: CASSLGFGRAYEQYF; CDR3 DNA: TGTGCCAGCAGCTTAGGCTTTGGCCGAGCCTACGAGCAGTACTTC
clone size: .; V gene: TRBV5-6; D gene: TRBD1; J gene: TRBJ1-1; CDR3 protein: CASSLVEGQGVRTEAFF; CDR3 DNA: TGTGCCAGCAGCTTGGTTGAGGGACAGGGGGTGAGAACTGAAGCTTTCTTT
clone size: .; V gene: TRBV14; D gene: .; J gene: TRBJ1-2; CDR3 protein: CASRPSSGTVNYGYTF; CDR3 DNA: TGTGCCAGCAGGCCAAGTTCGGGGACTGTTAACTATGGCTACACCTTC
clone size: .; V gene: TRBV6-1; D gene: .; J gene: TRBJ1-2; CDR3 protein: CASSLVDRNYGYTF; CDR3 DNA: TGTGCCAGCAGTTTAGTGGACAGAAACTATGGCTACACCTTC
clone size: .; V gene: TRBV7-2; D gene: .; J gene: TRBJ1-4; CDR3 protein: CASSSGQPEKLFF; CDR3 DNA: TGTGCCAGCAGCTCCGGCCAACCGGAAAAACTGTTTTTT